This T cell receptor (beta chain) is drawn from a study of human T cells and chemical hapten exposure. Across the whole study: The patch tests put 0.01% DPC on the skin of the upper back and were read 6 days later.

Time point here: patch test 3, about 24 weeks after DPC sensitization. Treatment noted: therapeutic diphenylcyclopropenone sensitization with weekly scalp DPC. The V segment lost 0 bases and the J segment 5 bases; nucleotides outside the gene matches: 7. The CDR3 is 16 residues long. Germline CDR1 reads SGHRS; CDR2 reads YFSETQ. Ten or more counts support this clonotype. In the original workflow: Across samples, TCR counts had a median of 95,638 and ranged from roughly 23,224 to 700,000. TCRdb independently ran MiXCR on the RACE reads; one entry per CDR3 protein. It is TCRdb's table, rather than the study itself, that gives the V and J calls and clone size. The sample consists of 80,000 to 100,000 distinct CDR3 sequences, 11% of them appearing once.

This chain uses TRBV5-1 with TRBJ2-3, with 9 bases matching TRBD2. The sequencing here drew on whole blood, taken in connection with sensitization to the hapten diphenylcyclopropenone (DPC). The sequence was obtained from a woman aged 25 to 39 with alopecia areata. Some clones in this sample may be carry-over from other donors' samples. As DNA, the CDR3 is TGCGCCAGCAGCTTGGTCGGCGGGGGGGCCGGAGATACGCAGTATTTT. Encoded protein: CASSLVGGGAGDTQYF.